Sequencing of this T cell receptor beta chain was carried out in a study of T-cell memory formation after mild COVID-19. Whole-study results and caveats: Pre-infection memory already had some responding clones, implying cross-reactive memory joined. From day 15 to 85, contracting clones were balanced between CD4 and CD8, whereas later expanders leaned toward CD4+.

Libraries for TCRalpha and TCRbeta carried sample barcodes and unique molecular identifiers via 5'RACE. Each CDR3 protein gets one entry after TCRdb re-called the 5' RACE reads with MiXCR. The table records hundreds of thousands of distinct CDR3 sequences, roughly 15% of them present only once. This CDR3 is 14 amino acids long. Germline lookup yields CDR1 SQVTM and CDR2 ANQGSEA. V lost 2 bases, J lost 2 bases, and 10 bases lay in between. Points on this clonotype: The antigen remains undetermined.

The sequenced sample consisted of PBMCs or a T cell subset sorted from them (not recorded which). The TCR sequence derives from a man aged 18 to 35 who had mild COVID-19 (a few samples of this study predate the infection). Cell type and time point are not known. The chain uses TRBV29-1 and TRBJ2-1; TRBD2 might be the D (7 bases). Here the CDR3 DNA reads TGCAGCGTTGAACGGGGGGCCACCTACAATGAGCAGTTCTTC. It is translated as CSVERGATYNEQFF.